A single sample gave rise to the 8 T cell receptor beta chains below, sequenced in a study of T cells in localized non-small cell lung cancer. Assay: immunoSEQ multiplex PCR; the TCRdb copy retains only in-frame clones and omits some. The table lists approximately 1,600 clones, 20% to 30% of them singletons. This specimen was normal lung tissue next to the tumor, taken before any cancer treatment. The origin of the receptors is a man aged 40 to 70 with stage II squamous cell lung carcinoma.

The genes are TRBV11-1 and TRBJ2-1; 12 bases fit TRBD2. This CDR3 has 18 amino acids. V lost 2 bases to trimming and J lost 8 bases; unmatched junction nucleotides: 13. Germline V CDR1 and CDR2: SGHAT, FQDESV (reference sequence). CDR3 DNA: TGTGCCAGCAGCTTAATGGCTAGCGGGAGGGCCGAGTTCTATGAGCAGTTCTTC. This sequence encodes CASSLMASGRAEFYEQFF.

This clone was detected a few times. The V gene is TRBV6-8, the J gene TRBJ2-5; perhaps TRBD1 as D (5 bases). Germline CDR1 and CDR2: MNHGY and SAAAGT. This CDR3 has 14 amino acids. V was trimmed by 2 bases and J by 2 bases, leaving 9 bases between them. CDR3 in amino acids: CASSYPDRQETQYF. As DNA, the CDR3 is TGTGCCAGCAGTTACCCAGACAGACAAGAGACCCAGTACTTC.

V is TRBV29-1 and J is TRBJ2-3, with 8 bases matching TRBD2. V was clipped by 4 bases and J by 2 bases; unmatched bases: 5. The CDR3 runs to 14 residues. Per the germline V gene, CDR1 is SQVTM and CDR2 is ANQGSEA. CDR3 loop: CSVGAGEVTDTQYF. The DNA for the CDR3 is TGCAGCGTTGGAGCGGGAGAAGTCACAGATACGCAGTATTTT.

V is TRBV18 and J is TRBJ1-6, with no clear D. Germline values: CDR1 KGHSH, CDR2 LQKENI. The CDR3 has 15 amino acids. Trimming removed 6 bases from V and 5 bases from J, with 14 bases in between. The CDR3 loop is CASSPDGGDNSPLHF. CDR3 nucleotide sequence: TGTGCCAGCTCTCCTGACGGTGGAGATAATTCACCCCTCCACTTT. The variable domain in full, with the rest retrieved from reference TRBV18 and TRBJ1-6, is NAGVMQNPRHLVRRRGQEARLRCSPMKGHSHVYWYRQLPEEGLKFMVYLQKENIIDESGMPKERFSAEFPKEGPSILRIQQVVRGDSAAYFCASSPDGGDNSPLHFGNGTRLTVT.

This clone turned up a few times. This chain joins TRBV6-8 and TRBJ2-7; 7 bases match TRBD1. The junction had 9 bases not matched to a gene; V was cut back by 7 bases and J by 3 bases. The CDR3 loop spans 14 amino acids. CDR1 and CDR2 from the germline V gene are MNHGY and SAAAGT. The CDR3 spells CASTRDSLDYEQYF. The CDR3 nucleotides are TGTGCCAGCACCCGGGACAGTCTGGACTACGAGCAGTACTTC.

In its sample, this clone is medium-sized. CDR3 sequence: CASTPGLAAQETQYF. DNA for the CDR3: TGTGCCAGCACCCCGGGACTAGCGGCCCAAGAGACCCAGTACTTC. The V gene is TRBV11-3, the J gene TRBJ2-5; 11 positions match TRBD2. With 7 bases clipped from V and 1 base from J, the junction kept 5 bases outside the gene matches. The germline gives CDR1 SGHNT, CDR2 YENEEA. The CDR3 covers 15 residues.

By sample share, this clone is medium-sized. The rearrangement links TRBV6-8 to TRBJ2-5; TRBD1 matches 9 bases. J gave up 7 bases and V 8 bases, and 14 bases lay outside the gene matches. Germline lookup yields CDR1 MNHGY and CDR2 SAAAGT. This CDR3 region has 15 residues. CDR3: CASDMRGRDRVTQYF. The CDR3 nucleotides read TGTGCCAGCGATATGAGAGGCCGGGACAGGGTGACCCAGTACTTC.

This clone was counted a few times. V and J are TRBV12-5 and TRBJ2-3, with 7 bases identical to TRBD2. Per germline, CDR1 LGHNT and CDR2 FRNRAP. This CDR3 has 18 amino acids. CDR3 sequence (DNA): TGTGCCAGCAATAATCGTCGGTTTGGCGGGAGTATCGCAGATACGCAGTATTTT. Translating it yields CASNNRRFGGSIADTQYF. Complete variable domain (other parts from reference TRBV12-5 and TRBJ2-3): DARVTQTPRHKVTEMGQEVTMRCQPILGHNTVFWYRQTMMQGLELLAYFRNRAPLDDSGMPKDRFSAEMPDATLATLKIQPSEPRDSAVYFCASNNRRFGGSIADTQYFGPGTRLTVL.